The clone carrying this T cell receptor (beta chain) has only a few counts. Its antigen is as yet unknown. This sample stems from a study of T-cell memory formation after mild COVID-19. Study background: TCR clusters were largely donor specific.

The 5'RACE method, run with constant-segment primers, produced TCR alpha and TCR beta cDNA libraries (carrying sample barcodes and UMIs). MiXCR was run by TCRdb on the 5' RACE reads, yielding one entry per CDR3 protein. The profile shows around 390,000 distinct CDR3 sequences, approximately 16% of them singletons. V shed 8 bases and J shed 1 base, with 20 bases lying between them. CDR1 and CDR2 from the germline V gene are MNHEY and SVGEGT. CDR3 length equals 16 residues. Findings of the study overall: Within pre-infection memory, some responding clones were found, suggesting cross-reactive memory joined. CD4+ contracting clones lay mainly in CM and EM, CD8+ ones in EMRA.

The sequence derives from a young man who had mild COVID-19 (a few samples of this study predate the infection). Cell type and time point are not known. The source material was PBMCs or a T cell subset sorted from them (not recorded which). The chain combines TRBV6-2 or TRBV6-3 with TRBJ2-5, with D possibly called TRBD1 or TRBD2 (5 bases each). For the CDR3, the DNA is TGTGCCAGCGGGGGTGTAGTGGGCGGCGGCCAAGAGACCCAGTACTTC. Protein: CASGGVVGGGQETQYF.